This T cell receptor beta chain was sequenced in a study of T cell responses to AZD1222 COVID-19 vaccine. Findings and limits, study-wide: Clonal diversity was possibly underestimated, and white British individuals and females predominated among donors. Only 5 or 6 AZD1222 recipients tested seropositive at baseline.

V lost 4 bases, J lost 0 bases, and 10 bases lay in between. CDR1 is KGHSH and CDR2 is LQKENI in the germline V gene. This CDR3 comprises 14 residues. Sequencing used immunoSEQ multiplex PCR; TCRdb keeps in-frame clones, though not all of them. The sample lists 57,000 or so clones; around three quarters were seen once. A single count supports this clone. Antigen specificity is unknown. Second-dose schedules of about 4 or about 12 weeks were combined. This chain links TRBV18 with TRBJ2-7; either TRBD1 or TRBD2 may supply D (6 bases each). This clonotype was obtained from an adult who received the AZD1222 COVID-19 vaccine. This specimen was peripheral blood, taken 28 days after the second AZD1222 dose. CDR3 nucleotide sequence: TGTGCCAGCTCACGAGGAGGGGGCTCCTACGAGCAGTACTTC. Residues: CASSRGGGSYEQYF.